The 28 T cell receptor beta chains listed next were all sequenced from one sample in a study of T cell responses to AZD1222 COVID-19 vaccine. Profiling relied on immunoSEQ multiplex PCR, and the TCRdb table lists in-frame clones only, not all of them. Here the sample spans around 80,000 clones, over 75% being singletons. Source: peripheral blood, taken 28 days after the second AZD1222 dose. These receptors were collected from an adult who received the AZD1222 COVID-19 vaccine.

The J gene is TRBJ1-6, the V gene TRBV11-3; no definite D call. The ends were cut back, 0 bases at V and 6 bases at J, with 9 bases in the middle. In germline, CDR1 is SGHNT, CDR2 YENEEA. CDR3 length: 15 amino acids. This CDR3 reads CASSLDGRGNSPLHF. The CDR3, as DNA: TGTGCCAGCAGCTTAGACGGCAGAGGTAATTCACCCCTCCACTTT.

This clone is a singleton in its sample. The CDR3 coding sequence is TGTGCCAGCAGCCTCCTTCCGGTTTCAAGCTCCTACAATGAGCAGTTCTTC. It specifies CASSLLPVSSSYNEQFF. V gene TRBV11-3 combines with J gene TRBJ2-1, with D uncertain. There are 17 residues in the CDR3. Trimming removed 5 bases at V and 0 bases at J, with 17 bases between. CDR1 and CDR2 from the germline V gene are SGHNT and YENEEA.

J is TRBJ1-1 and V is TRBV7-9; D may be TRBD1 (6 bases). The germline V gene encodes CDR1 SEHNR and CDR2 FQNEAQ (reference sequence). With 5 bases removed from V and 8 bases from J, the gap between germline ends came to 12 bases. The CDR3 is 12 residues long. CDR3 nucleotide sequence: TGTGCCAGCAGCCCGGGGGGCGCGGAAGCTTTCTTT. Translation: CASSPGGAEAFF.

The chain joins TRBV11-2 to TRBJ2-2; perhaps TRBD2 as D (5 bases). The V and J ends lost 4 bases and 8 bases respectively, with 11 bases between them. Looked up from germline, CDR1 is SGHAT and CDR2 is FQNNGV. The CDR3 totals 13 residues. CDR3 bases: TGTGCCAGCAGCTCTCTTAGCGTGGGGGAGCTGTTTTTT. This codes for CASSSLSVGELFF.

This chain links TRBV4-1 with TRBJ2-1; 7 bases map to TRBD2. The germline V gene has CDR1 MGHRA and CDR2 YSYEKL. V trimming: 3 bases; J trimming: 10 bases; junction bases outside the gene matches: 3. The CDR3 has 12 residues. CDR3 bases: TGCGCCAGCAGCCAGGGAGGGTTCGAGCAGTTCTTC. Its translation is CASSQGGFEQFF.

V and J are TRBV19 and TRBJ1-5; 8 nucleotides line up with TRBD1. With V trimmed by 5 bases and J by 5 bases, 5 bases remained unmatched. Per the germline V gene, CDR1 is LNHDA and CDR2 is SQIVND (reference sequence). The length of the CDR3 is 14 residues. Written as DNA, the CDR3 is TGTGCCAGTAGTTCTGGACAGGGCTATCAGCCCCAGCATTTT. Its translation is CASSSGQGYQPQHF.

V gene TRBV2 combines with J gene TRBJ1-5; D gene unclear. Trimming removed 5 bases at V and 5 bases at J, with 16 bases between. Germline V CDR1 and CDR2: SNHLY, FYNNEI. This CDR3 region has 15 residues. CDR3 sequence reads: CASSSVFGSDQPQHF. The CDR3 DNA reads as TGTGCCAGCAGTTCGGTCTTCGGGAGCGATCAGCCCCAGCATTTT. Complete variable domain (other parts from reference TRBV2 and TRBJ1-5): EPEVTQTPSHQVTQMGQEVILRCVPISNHLYFYWYRQILGQKVEFLVSFYNNEISEKSEIFDDQFSVERPDGSNFTLKIRSTKLEDSAMYFCASSSVFGSDQPQHFGDGTRLSIL.

The J gene is TRBJ2-6, the V gene TRBV28, with 12 bases lining up with TRBD2. The V and J ends lost 8 bases and 2 bases, in that order; junction bases with no gene match: 7. The CDR3 is 17 residues long. The germline gives CDR1 MDHEN, CDR2 SYDVKM. Written as DNA, the CDR3 is TGTGCCAGCGGAATTCTAGCGGGGGGGCCTGGGGCCAACGTCCTGACTTTC. It translates to CASGILAGGPGANVLTF.

The chain combines TRBV5-1 with TRBJ2-1, with 10 bases fitting TRBD1. V shed 4 bases, J shed 6 bases, and the junction held 10 bases outside the gene matches. The germline gives CDR1 SGHRS, CDR2 YFSETQ. CDR3 length: 16 amino acids. The CDR3 spells CASSAGTGATLNEQFF. CDR3 DNA: TGCGCCAGCAGCGCCGGGACAGGGGCCACCCTCAATGAGCAGTTCTTC.

This chain links TRBV5-6 with TRBJ2-4; no clear D gene. Per germline, CDR1 SGHDT and CDR2 YYEEEE. The V gene lost 0 bases and the J gene lost 12 bases, with 16 bases spanning the gap. The CDR3 extends over 14 amino acids. The CDR3 sequence: CASSLEGWLTDQYF. The CDR3 nucleotides read TGTGCCAGCAGCTTGGAGGGATGGCTGACGGATCAGTACTTC.

The V and J genes are TRBV6-1 and TRBJ1-2; no definite D call. CDR3 length: 13 residues. Trimming shortened V by 1 base and J by 4 bases, and 7 bases separated the two germline ends. Germline lookup yields CDR1 MNHNS and CDR2 SASEGT. The CDR3 DNA sequence: TGTGCCAGCAGTGAAGGACGGAGCTATGGCTACACCTTC. Translation: CASSEGRSYGYTF.

The V call is TRBV28, the J call TRBJ1-5; a weak D match, TRBD1 (6 bases). The V gene's germline CDR1 is MDHEN and CDR2 SYDVKM. The CDR3 has 14 amino acids. The V and J ends lost 7 bases and 9 bases respectively, with 19 bases between them. The CDR3: CASTFGGARGPQHF. In DNA, the CDR3 is TGTGCCAGCACCTTTGGGGGGGCCCGAGGGCCCCAGCATTTT.

The chain carries TRBV3-1 (or the pseudogene TRBV3-2) and TRBJ1-6, with D unresolved. V was clipped by 2 bases and J by 4 bases, with 9 bases between them. The CDR3 has 15 residues. Germline V gene data show CDR1 as LGHDT and CDR2 as YNNKEL (reference sequence). The CDR3 spells CASSQQVSYNSPLHF. CDR3 nucleotides: TGTGCCAGCAGCCAACAGGTTTCATATAATTCACCCCTCCACTTT.

The CDR3 region has the DNA TGTGCCAGCTCACCGCTGACAGTAAACTATGGCTACACCTTC. It encodes CASSPLTVNYGYTF. The chain employs TRBV18 and TRBJ1-2, with D possibly TRBD1 on 5 matching bases. Trimming stripped 3 bases from V and 2 bases from J, with 10 bases between. CDR1 is KGHSH and CDR2 is LQKENI in the germline V gene. The CDR3 spans 14 residues.

This chain uses TRBV6-1 with TRBJ2-5; tentatively, D is TRBD1 (6 bases). This CDR3 is built from 15 residues. Germline V gives CDR1 MNHNS, CDR2 SASEGT. V was cut by 1 base and J by 5 bases, with 14 bases left in between. The CDR3: CASSEGPARGETQYF. The CDR3 DNA sequence: TGTGCCAGCAGTGAAGGCCCAGCGAGGGGGGAGACCCAGTACTTC.

The chain recombines TRBV19 with TRBJ2-3; TRBD1 aligns across 7 bases. Germline V gene lookup returns CDR1 LNHDA and CDR2 SQIVND (reference sequence). This CDR3 contains 15 residues. V lost 4 bases to trimming and J lost 5 bases; unmatched junction nucleotides: 9. CDR3 coding DNA: TGTGCCAGTAGTAGACAGGGTTGGGGTGGAGATACGCAGTATTTT. Protein product: CASSRQGWGGDTQYF.

The chain links TRBV2 to TRBJ2-1, with TRBD1 as a possible D gene (6 bases). The CDR3 is made up of 15 amino acids. The V end was cut by 5 bases, the J end by 2 bases, with 13 bases between. The germline V gene encodes CDR1 SNHLY and CDR2 FYNNEI. In DNA form, the CDR3 reads TGTGCCAGCAGTTCCGGGACAACCGCCTACAATGAGCAGTTCTTC. This translates into CASSSGTTAYNEQFF.

This clone came up once. The chain joins TRBV2 to TRBJ1-1; D not certain. The V and J ends lost 3 bases and 1 base respectively, with 15 bases between them. There are 16 residues in the CDR3. The germline gives CDR1 SNHLY, CDR2 FYNNEI. The chain's CDR3 is CASSDPRPGRNTEAFF. The CDR3 DNA sequence: TGTGCCAGCAGTGATCCCAGGCCGGGCCGGAACACTGAAGCTTTCTTT.

The chain employs TRBV14 and TRBJ1-1; the D is unclear. Germline assignment: CDR1 SGHDN and CDR2 FVKESK. CDR3 size: 13 residues. The V end lost 0 bases, the J end lost 3 bases, and 5 bases lay between the germline ends. CDR3 region: CASSQDLDTEAFF. The DNA for the CDR3 is TGTGCCAGCAGCCAAGACTTAGACACTGAAGCTTTCTTT.

The chain couples TRBV4-2 to TRBJ1-1; perhaps TRBD1 as D (6 bases). Deletions cut 2 bases from V and 0 bases from J, with 10 bases between. Germline assignment: CDR1 LGHNA and CDR2 YNFKEQ. The CDR3 sequence is 15 residues long. CDR3 residues: CASSQMTGMNTEAFF. In nucleotides, the CDR3 is TGTGCCAGCAGCCAAATGACAGGCATGAACACTGAAGCTTTCTTT.

CDR3 sequence: CASSLFPETQYF. The CDR3 nucleotides are TGTGCCAGCAGTTTATTCCCCGAGACCCAGTACTTC. V usage is TRBV12-3 or TRBV12-4 and J usage is TRBJ2-5; D uncertain. The CDR3 contains 12 residues. Trimming stripped 2 bases from V and 5 bases from J, with 6 bases between.

V gene TRBV28 combines with J gene TRBJ2-1, with D perhaps TRBD2 (6 bases). The germline V gene encodes CDR1 MDHEN and CDR2 SYDVKM. V lost 5 bases, J lost 12 bases, and 20 bases lay in between. The CDR3 loop spans 14 amino acids. CDR3 amino acids: CASSREGGVQVQFF. CDR3 bases: TGTGCCAGCAGTCGTGAGGGCGGGGTCCAGGTGCAGTTCTTC.

In its sample, this clone was seen once. The genes are TRBV7-9 and TRBJ2-3; 10 bases are a match to TRBD2. The CDR3 totals 16 residues. Germline V gene sequence: CDR1 SEHNR, CDR2 FQNEAQ (reference sequence). Trimming at V came to 5 bases and at J to 0 bases, leaving 5 bases not matched to a gene. The CDR3 nucleotides read TGTGCCAGCAGCCGGCTAGCGGGGGTGAGCACAGATACGCAGTATTTT. Translation gives CASSRLAGVSTDTQYF.

The chain joins TRBV19 to TRBJ2-1; 10 nucleotides line up with TRBD1. The CDR3 consists of 14 residues. Germline trimming cut 6 bases from V and 8 bases from J; bases unmatched to any gene: 7. Germline V lookup: CDR1 LNHDA, CDR2 SQIVND (reference sequence). The CDR3 bases are TGTGCCAGTAGACCGGACAGGGGGTTCCATGAGCAGTTCTTC. Its translation is CASRPDRGFHEQFF.

The chain joins TRBV5-4 to TRBJ2-3, with TRBD2 identical over 11 bases. The length of the CDR3 is 17 residues. After removal of 4 bases from V and 2 bases from J, the junction contained 9 bases not matched to a gene. Germline values: CDR1 SGHNT, CDR2 YYREEE (reference sequence). DNA of the CDR3: TGTGCCAGCAGCAACCGACTAGCGGGGAGTTTCACAGATACGCAGTATTTT. It encodes CASSNRLAGSFTDTQYF.

V usage is TRBV7-6 and J usage is TRBJ1-2, with 7 bases aligning to TRBD1. This CDR3 spans 13 amino acids. Germline CDR1 and CDR2: SGHVS and FNYEAQ. Trimming removed 5 bases from V and 4 bases from J; junction bases left unmatched: 4. The chain's CDR3 is CASSPTGSYGYTF. In nucleotides, the CDR3 is TGTGCCAGCAGCCCGACAGGGAGCTATGGCTACACCTTC.

This chain links TRBV19 with TRBJ1-1; D ambiguous. This CDR3 comprises 13 residues. Trimming took off 5 bases at V and 0 bases at J, with 7 bases between the two ends. Germline loops: CDR1 LNHDA, CDR2 SQIVND (reference sequence). The CDR3 bases are TGTGCCAGTAGTCTGCGCATGAACACTGAAGCTTTCTTT. Its protein product is CASSLRMNTEAFF.

This chain uses TRBV5-1 with TRBJ2-1; D not certain. CDR3 length equals 13 residues. V was trimmed by 4 bases and J by 8 bases, leaving 13 bases between them. Germline assignment: CDR1 SGHRS and CDR2 YFSETQ. Here the CDR3 DNA reads TGCGCCAGCAGCCCGACCGTAAACGATGAGCAGTTCTTC. Amino acids: CASSPTVNDEQFF.